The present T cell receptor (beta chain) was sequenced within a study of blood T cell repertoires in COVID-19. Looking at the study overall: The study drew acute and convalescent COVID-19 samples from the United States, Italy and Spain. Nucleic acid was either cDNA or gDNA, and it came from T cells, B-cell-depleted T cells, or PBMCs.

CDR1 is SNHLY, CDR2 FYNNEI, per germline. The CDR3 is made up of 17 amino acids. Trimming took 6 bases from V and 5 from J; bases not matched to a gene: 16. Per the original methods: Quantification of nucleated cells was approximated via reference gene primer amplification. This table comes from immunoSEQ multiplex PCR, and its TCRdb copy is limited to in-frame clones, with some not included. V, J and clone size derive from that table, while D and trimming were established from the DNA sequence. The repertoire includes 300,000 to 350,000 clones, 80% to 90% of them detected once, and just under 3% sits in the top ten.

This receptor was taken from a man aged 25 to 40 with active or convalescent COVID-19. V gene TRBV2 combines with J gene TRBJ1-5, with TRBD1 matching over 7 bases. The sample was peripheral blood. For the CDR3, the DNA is TGTGCCAGCAGACATGCAAGCCTCCGGGACAGAGATCAGCCCCAGCATTTT. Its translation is CASRHASLRDRDQPQHF.